This paragraph reports one TCR beta chain. Its cognate antigen is unknown. Here immunoSEQ multiplex PCR was the method, and the copy in TCRdb shows in-frame clones only, minus some. Of roughly 120,000 clones in the sample, just under 90% were seen once. This sample stems from a study of T cell responses to AZD1222 COVID-19 vaccine. Study context: Second-dose groups at about 4 or about 12 weeks were pooled. Study-wide results and limits: Close to half of spike-specific TCRs reportedly recognize unmutated variant regions.

V was trimmed by 6 bases and J by 4 bases, leaving 9 bases between them. The CDR3 has 12 amino acids. Looked up from germline, CDR1 is MDHEN and CDR2 is SYDVKM. The clonotype comes from an adult in good health. Here the sequenced sample was peripheral blood, taken on day 0 of AZD1222 vaccination. The gene calls are TRBV28 and TRBJ1-2; D ambiguous. The CDR3 sequence: CASSALVYGYTF. CDR3 sequence (DNA): TGTGCCAGCAGCGCTCTAGTCTATGGCTACACCTTC.